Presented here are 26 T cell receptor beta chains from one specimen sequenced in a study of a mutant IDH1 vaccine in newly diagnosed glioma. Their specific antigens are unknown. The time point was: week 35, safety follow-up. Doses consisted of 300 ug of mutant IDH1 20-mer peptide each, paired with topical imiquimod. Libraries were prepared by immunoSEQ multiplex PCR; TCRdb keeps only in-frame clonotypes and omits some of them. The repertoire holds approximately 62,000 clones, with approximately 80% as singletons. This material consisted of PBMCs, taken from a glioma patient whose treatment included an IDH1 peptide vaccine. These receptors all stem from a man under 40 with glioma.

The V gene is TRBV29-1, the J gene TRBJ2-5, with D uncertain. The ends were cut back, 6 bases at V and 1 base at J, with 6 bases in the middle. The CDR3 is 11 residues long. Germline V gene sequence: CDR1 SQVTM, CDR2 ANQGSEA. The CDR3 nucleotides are TGCAGCGTGGGCAGCCAAGAGACCCAGTACTTC. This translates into CSVGSQETQYF.

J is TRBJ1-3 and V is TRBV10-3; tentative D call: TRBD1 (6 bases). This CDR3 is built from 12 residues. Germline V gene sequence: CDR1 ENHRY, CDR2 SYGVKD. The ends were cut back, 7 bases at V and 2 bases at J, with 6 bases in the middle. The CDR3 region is CAIKGAGNTIYF. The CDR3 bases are TGTGCCATCAAGGGGGCTGGAAACACCATATATTTT.

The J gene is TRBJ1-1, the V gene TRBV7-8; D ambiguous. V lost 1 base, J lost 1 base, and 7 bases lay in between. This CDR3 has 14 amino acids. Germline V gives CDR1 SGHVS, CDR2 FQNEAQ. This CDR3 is CASSLERANTEAFF. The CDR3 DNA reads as TGTGCCAGCAGCTTAGAAAGAGCGAACACTGAAGCTTTCTTT.

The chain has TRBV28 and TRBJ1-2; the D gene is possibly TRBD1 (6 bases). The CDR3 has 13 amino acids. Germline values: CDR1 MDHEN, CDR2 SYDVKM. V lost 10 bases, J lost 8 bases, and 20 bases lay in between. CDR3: CATKFGGLKGYTF. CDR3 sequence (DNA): TGTGCCACCAAGTTCGGGGGGCTAAAAGGCTACACCTTC.

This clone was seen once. Here the CDR3 reads CASSSPTGRNSPLHF. CDR3 sequence (DNA): TGTGCCAGCAGCTCGCCGACAGGGCGGAATTCACCCCTCCACTTT. The gene calls are TRBV14 and TRBJ1-6; 7 bases are shared with TRBD1. The germline V gene encodes CDR1 SGHDN and CDR2 FVKESK. Unmatched junction bases numbered 8, after V lost 5 bases and J lost 7 bases. The CDR3 is made up of 15 amino acids. Supplemented by reference TRBV14 and TRBJ1-6, the full variable domain reads EAGVTQFPSHSVIEKGQTVTLRCDPISGHDNLYWYRRVMGKEIKFLLHFVKESKQDESGMPNNRFLAERTGGTYSTLKVQPAELEDSGVYFCASSSPTGRNSPLHFGNGTRLTVT.

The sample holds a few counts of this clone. CDR3 in amino acids: CASSWPDRGTEAFF. CDR3 in DNA: TGTGCCAGCAGCTGGCCGGACAGGGGCACTGAAGCTTTCTTT. The genes are TRBV5-4 and TRBJ1-1; 9 bases align to TRBD1. With 3 bases clipped from V and 4 bases from J, the junction kept 4 bases outside the gene matches. The germline CDR1 and CDR2 sequences are SGHNT and YYREEE (reference sequence). CDR3 length: 14 amino acids.

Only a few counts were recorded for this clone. The CDR3 reads CASSFNRGQPQHF. The CDR3 region has the DNA TGTGCCAGCAGTTTTAACAGGGGTCAGCCCCAGCATTTT. The chain carries TRBV6-5 and TRBJ1-5, with TRBD1 matching over 7 bases. Germline V gene lookup returns CDR1 MNHEY and CDR2 SVGAGI. The CDR3 runs 13 residues. V trimming: 4 bases; J trimming: 6 bases; junction bases outside the gene matches: 3.

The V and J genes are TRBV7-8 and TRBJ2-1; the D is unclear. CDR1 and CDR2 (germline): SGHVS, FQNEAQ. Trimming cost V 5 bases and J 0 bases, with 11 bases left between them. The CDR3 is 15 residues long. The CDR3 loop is CASSPTTGSYNEQFF. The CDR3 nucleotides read TGTGCCAGCAGCCCAACAACGGGCTCCTACAATGAGCAGTTCTTC.

The CDR3 here is CASSYSFGTGYYEQYF. The CDR3 DNA follows: TGTGCCAGCAGTTACTCATTCGGGACAGGGTACTACGAGCAGTACTTC. The rearrangement uses TRBV6-5 and TRBJ2-7; 9 nucleotides agree with TRBD1. Germline V lookup: CDR1 MNHEY, CDR2 SVGAGI. The CDR3 contains 16 residues. Unmatched junction bases numbered 6, after V lost 0 bases and J lost 3 bases.

Here the CDR3 reads CASRLRGNYGYTF. The DNA for the CDR3 is TGTGCCAGCAGGCTCAGGGGGAACTATGGCTACACCTTC. This chain connects TRBV13 to TRBJ1-2; 7 bases fit TRBD1. The CDR3 has 13 residues. The V segment lost 6 bases and the J segment 2 bases; nucleotides outside the gene matches: 3. Germline V gene data show CDR1 as PRHDT and CDR2 as FYEKMQ (reference sequence).

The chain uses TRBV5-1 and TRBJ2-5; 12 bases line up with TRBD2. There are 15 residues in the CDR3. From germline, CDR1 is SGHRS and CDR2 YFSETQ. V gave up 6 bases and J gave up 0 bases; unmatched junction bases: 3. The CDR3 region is CASTLAGGHQETQYF. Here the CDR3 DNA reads TGCGCCAGCACCCTAGCGGGGGGGCACCAAGAGACCCAGTACTTC.

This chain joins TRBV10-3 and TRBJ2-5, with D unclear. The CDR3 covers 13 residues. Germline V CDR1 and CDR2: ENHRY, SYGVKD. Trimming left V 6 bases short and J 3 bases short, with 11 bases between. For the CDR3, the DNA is TGTGCCATCAGGCCGCCAAGCGAAGAGACCCAGTACTTC. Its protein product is CAIRPPSEETQYF.

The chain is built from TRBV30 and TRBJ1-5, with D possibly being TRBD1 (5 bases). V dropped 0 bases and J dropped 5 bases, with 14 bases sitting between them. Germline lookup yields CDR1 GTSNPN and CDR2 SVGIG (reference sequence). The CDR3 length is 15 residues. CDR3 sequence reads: CAWSVAASGDQPQHF. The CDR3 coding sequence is TGTGCCTGGAGTGTTGCAGCGTCGGGGGATCAGCCCCAGCATTTT.

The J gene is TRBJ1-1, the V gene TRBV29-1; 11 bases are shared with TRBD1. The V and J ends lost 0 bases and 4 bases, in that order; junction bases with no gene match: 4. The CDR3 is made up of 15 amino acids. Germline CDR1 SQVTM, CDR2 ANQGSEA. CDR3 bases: TGCAGCGTTGAAGACGGACAGGGGGCGGGCACTGAAGCTTTCTTT. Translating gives CSVEDGQGAGTEAFF. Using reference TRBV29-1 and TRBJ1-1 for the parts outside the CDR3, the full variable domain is SAVISQKPSRDICQRGTSLTIQCQVDSQVTMMFWYRQQPGQSLTLIATANQGSEATYESGFVIDKFPISRPNLTFSTLTVSNMSPEDSSIYLCSVEDGQGAGTEAFFGQGTRLTVV.

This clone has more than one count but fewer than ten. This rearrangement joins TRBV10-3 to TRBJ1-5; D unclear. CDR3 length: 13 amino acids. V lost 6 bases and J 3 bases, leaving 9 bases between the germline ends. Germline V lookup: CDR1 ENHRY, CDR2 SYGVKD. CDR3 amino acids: CAIRDSFNQPQHF. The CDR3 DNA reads TGTGCCATCAGGGACTCCTTCAATCAGCCCCAGCATTTT.

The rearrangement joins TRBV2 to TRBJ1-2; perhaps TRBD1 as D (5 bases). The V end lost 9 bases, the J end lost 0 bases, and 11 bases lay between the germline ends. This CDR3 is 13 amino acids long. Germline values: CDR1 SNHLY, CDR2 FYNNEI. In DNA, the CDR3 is TGTGCCAGACCGGGGCCTTCTAACTATGGCTACACCTTC. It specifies CARPGPSNYGYTF.

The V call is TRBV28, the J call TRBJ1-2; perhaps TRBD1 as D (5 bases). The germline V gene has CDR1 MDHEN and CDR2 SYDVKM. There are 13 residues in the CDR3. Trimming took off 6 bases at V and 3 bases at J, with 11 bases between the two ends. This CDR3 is CASRQVGDYGYTF. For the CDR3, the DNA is TGTGCCAGCAGACAGGTCGGCGACTATGGCTACACCTTC.

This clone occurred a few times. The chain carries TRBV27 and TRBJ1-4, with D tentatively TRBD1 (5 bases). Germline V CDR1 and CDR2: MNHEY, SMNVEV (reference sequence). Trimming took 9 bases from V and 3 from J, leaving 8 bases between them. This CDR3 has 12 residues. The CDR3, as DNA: TGTGCCAGTGGGGCCTCTAATGAAAAACTGTTTTTT. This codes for CASGASNEKLFF.

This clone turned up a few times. The CDR3 region is CSVESAREQYF. The CDR3 DNA sequence: TGCAGCGTTGAATCGGCTAGGGAGCAGTACTTC. The rearrangement links TRBV29-1 to TRBJ2-7, with unresolved D. V was clipped by 2 bases and J by 7 bases, with 9 bases between them. Per germline, CDR1 SQVTM and CDR2 ANQGSEA. This CDR3 comprises 11 residues.

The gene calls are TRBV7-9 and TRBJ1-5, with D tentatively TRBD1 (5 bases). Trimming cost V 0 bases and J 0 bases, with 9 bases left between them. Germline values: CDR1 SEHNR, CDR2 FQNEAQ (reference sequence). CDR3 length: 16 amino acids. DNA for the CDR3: TGTGCCAGCAGCTTAGCGGGGGGAAATAGCAATCAGCCCCAGCATTTT. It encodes CASSLAGGNSNQPQHF.

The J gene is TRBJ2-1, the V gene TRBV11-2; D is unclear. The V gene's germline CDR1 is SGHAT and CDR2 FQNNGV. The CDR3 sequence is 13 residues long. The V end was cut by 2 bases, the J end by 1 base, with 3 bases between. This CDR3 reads CASSLNSYNEQFF. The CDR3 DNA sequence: TGTGCCAGCAGCTTAAATTCCTACAATGAGCAGTTCTTC.

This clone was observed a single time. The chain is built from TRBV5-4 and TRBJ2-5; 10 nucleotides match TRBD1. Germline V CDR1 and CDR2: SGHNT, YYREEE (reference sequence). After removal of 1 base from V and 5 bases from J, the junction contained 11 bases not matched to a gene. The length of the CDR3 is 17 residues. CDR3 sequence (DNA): TGTGCCAGCAGCTTGATCGGGACAGGGGCCTCCTCCGAGACCCAGTACTTC. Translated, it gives CASSLIGTGASSETQYF.

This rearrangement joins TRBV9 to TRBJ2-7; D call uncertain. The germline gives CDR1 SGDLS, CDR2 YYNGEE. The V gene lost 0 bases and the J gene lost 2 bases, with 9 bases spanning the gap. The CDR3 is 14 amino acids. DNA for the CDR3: TGTGCCAGCAGCGTAGACAGTCCGGCCTACGAGCAGTACTTC. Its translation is CASSVDSPAYEQYF.

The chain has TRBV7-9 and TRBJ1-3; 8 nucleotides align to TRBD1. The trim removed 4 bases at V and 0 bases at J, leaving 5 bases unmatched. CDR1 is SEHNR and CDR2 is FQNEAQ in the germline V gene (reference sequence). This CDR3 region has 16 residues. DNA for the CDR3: TGTGCCAGCAGCTCCCGGACAGGGATCTCTGGAAACACCATATATTTT. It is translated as CASSSRTGISGNTIYF.

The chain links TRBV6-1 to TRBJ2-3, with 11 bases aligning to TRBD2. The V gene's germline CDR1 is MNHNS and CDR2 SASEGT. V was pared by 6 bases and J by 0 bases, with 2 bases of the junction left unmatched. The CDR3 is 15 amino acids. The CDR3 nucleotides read TGTGCCAGCAGGGGACTAGCGGCTAGCACAGATACGCAGTATTTT. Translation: CASRGLAASTDTQYF.

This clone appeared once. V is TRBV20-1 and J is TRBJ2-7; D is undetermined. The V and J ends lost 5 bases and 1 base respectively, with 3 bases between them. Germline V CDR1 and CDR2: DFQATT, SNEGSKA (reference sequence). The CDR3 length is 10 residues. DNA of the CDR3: TGCAGTGCTGGGTCCTACGAGCAGTACTTC. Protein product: CSAGSYEQYF.